Below, one TCR beta chain is given with its context. CDR3 length: 14 residues. Germline V gives CDR1 SGDLS, CDR2 YYNGEE. V was pared by 3 bases and J by 7 bases, with 10 bases of the junction left unmatched. This record belongs to a study of blood T cell repertoires in COVID-19. Study-level background: Acute and convalescent COVID-19 samples came from the United States, Italy and Spain. From T cells, B-cell-depleted T cells, or PBMCs came the material, which was cDNA or gDNA.

Sequencing used immunoSEQ multiplex PCR; TCRdb keeps in-frame clones, though not all of them. The table includes about 46,000 clones, around 87% detected once. The rearrangement joins TRBV9 to TRBJ2-7; 7 bases map to TRBD2. Sequencing was performed on peripheral blood. This receptor was obtained from a human donor in a cohort sampled during active COVID-19. For the CDR3, the DNA is TGTGCCAGCAGCGAGGGGAGGGCCCCCCAAGAGCAGTACTTC. Protein product: CASSEGRAPQEQYF.